A selection of T cell receptor beta chains follows, all from one sample in a study of blood T cell repertoires in COVID-19. The repertoire was sequenced with immunoSEQ multiplex PCR; TCRdb's copy has only in-frame clones and lacks some. The profile shows about 80,000 clones, more than 70% of them singletons. The specimen was peripheral blood. Receptor source: a man between 65 and 85 years old with active or convalescent COVID-19. Both conserved end residues are trimmed from each CDR3. Each record gives: D gene, J gene, V gene, CDR3 protein. The D gene is left open where the match is weak.

- TRBJ2-3 TRBV4-2 ASSQGGTPGNTQY
- TRBJ2-2 TRBV6-5 ASSTGSRTGELF
TRBD1 TRBJ1-1 TRBV4-2 ASSSTPGQGFTEAF
- TRBJ2-7 TRBV30 ACSWGTLSYEQY
TRBD1 TRBJ1-1 TRBV7-8 ASSPGTGTEAF
TRBD1 TRBJ2-2 TRBV5-1 ASSSGTGGTGELF
TRBD1 TRBJ2-5 TRBV4-1 ASSQVGQGLETQY
TRBD1 TRBJ1-6 TRBV6-5 ASSSARQGLTLH
- TRBJ1-5 TRBV20-1 SASLGAGNQPQH
- TRBJ1-1 TRBV11-1 ASSLRGTEAF
- TRBJ2-3 TRBV19 ASNRGQGDTDTQY
TRBD1 TRBJ1-5 TRBV18 ASRRTGNQPQH
TRBD2 TRBJ2-2 TRBV5-1 ASSSSGEGELF
- TRBJ2-5 TRBV7-9 ASSLGVLEGHMETQY
- TRBJ2-7 TRBV28 ASSEPRLSSYEQY
TRBD1 TRBJ1-4 TRBV6-1 ASSDHTGGSEKLF
TRBD2 TRBJ2-7 TRBV3-1/TRBV3-2 ASGGAYEQY
- TRBJ2-5 TRBV3-1/TRBV3-2 ASSPRAWETQY
- TRBJ1-1 TRBV18 ASSPMVGRSNTEAF
- TRBJ2-3 TRBV21-1 ASSKEEDRGTTDTQY
TRBD2 TRBJ2-2 TRBV7-8 ASSWGGANTGELF
- TRBJ1-2 TRBV19 ASSIGQAGKYGYT
TRBD1 TRBJ1-1 TRBV27 ASSSKPGTGVFEANTEAF
TRBD1 TRBJ2-1 TRBV5-1 ASSSGTVSYNEQF
- TRBJ2-7 TRBV6-5 ASRTESYEQY
- TRBJ2-7 TRBV7-9 ASSQIYEQY
- TRBJ2-7 TRBV6-5 ASSYSYTEAYEQY
TRBD1 TRBJ2-4 TRBV2 ASTWQRGTGSIQY
- TRBJ1-2 TRBV4-1 ASSRDLLNYGYT